This T cell receptor beta chain was documented in a study of cytomegalovirus exposure and HLA in healthy donors. Study overall: Earlier sequencing of approximately 200 million T cells yielded 120 million or so unique TCR beta sequences.

In the PCR, 60 Vbeta and 13 Jbeta primers were used. Using immunoSEQ multiplex PCR, the repertoire was profiled, and TCRdb retains in-frame clones only, with some absent. The table has 70,000 to 80,000 clones, about four fifths seen once. Concerning this clone: Antigen unknown.

General observations from the study: Earlier analysis yielded a pattern in which most TCR beta V segments were productive about 87% or about 30% of the time. A likely sequencing artifact accounted for one observed cluster of highly shared sequence variants. Donor immune exposure was known only as CMV serostatus.

Germline V gives CDR1 MNHEY, CDR2 SMNVEV (reference sequence). J was trimmed by 4 bases and V by 2 bases; bases with no gene match: 11. CDR3 length: 17 amino acids. This rearrangement joins TRBV27 to TRBJ2-3; 8 bases match TRBD2. The specimen was PBMCs. This receptor was obtained from a man aged 18-30 years in good health and CMV-seronegative. The CDR3: CASSLGGSGRGPDTQYF. The CDR3 region has the DNA TGTGCCAGCAGTTTAGGGGGCAGCGGGAGAGGGCCAGATACGCAGTATTTT.